The rows below give T cell receptor beta chains drawn from one sample of a study of patients and donors after allogeneic stem cell transplantation. TCRdb ran MiXCR on the RT-PCR reads and lists one entry per CDR3 protein. The data show roughly 230,000 distinct CDR3 sequences, around an eighth seen once. Sequences were obtained from blood, either unsorted or a sorted T cell fraction (not recorded which). The source is a human donor who was either an allogeneic HSCT recipient or a stem cell or donor lymphocyte infusion donor (not recorded which). It is not recorded whose cells these are; they may come from a transplant donor. CDR3s include the opening cysteine and the closing phenylalanine or tryptophan. D genes are given only for firm matches. Part of the rows lack a size; the others show once, few, many or a class for expanded clones.

j_call d_call clone_size v_call cdr3_aa cdr3_nt
TRBJ2-7 NA NA TRBV12-3/TRBV12-4 CASSSRTHAYEQYF TGTGCCAGCAGTTCCCGGACGCATGCCTACGAGCAGTACTTC
TRBJ2-1 NA NA TRBV5-1 CASSPATVNEQFF TGCGCCAGCAGCCCGGCGACAGTGAATGAGCAGTTCTTC
TRBJ2-7 TRBD1 many TRBV10-3 CAISPDRVTYEQYF TGTGCCATCAGCCCGGACAGGGTTACCTACGAGCAGTACTTC
TRBJ2-3 NA few TRBV7-8 CASSSHVGTHTQYF TGTGCCAGCAGCTCGCACGTCGGGACACATACGCAGTATTTT
TRBJ2-5 TRBD1 few TRBV6-1 CASSPNGQGGETQYF TGTGCCAGCAGTCCTAACGGACAGGGTGGGGAGACCCAGTACTTC
TRBJ1-5 TRBD1 NA TRBV25-1 CASSEAGTGSNQPQHF TGTGCCAGCAGTGAGGCCGGGACAGGGAGCAATCAGCCCCAGCATTTT
TRBJ2-3 TRBD2 NA TRBV19 CAIGTSGSRSQYF TGTGCCATTGGGACTAGCGGGAGTCGATCGCAGTATTTT
TRBJ2-1 TRBD2 many TRBV11-1 CASSPTSGGYVSYNEQFF TGTGCCAGCAGCCCCACTAGCGGGGGTTACGTCTCCTACAATGAGCAGTTCTTC
TRBJ2-1 TRBD1 NA TRBV5-6 CASSSRGRGNEQFF TGTGCCAGCAGCTCCAGGGGGAGAGGGAATGAGCAGTTCTTC
TRBJ1-5 NA NA TRBV12-5 CASGLRQGLNQPQHF TGTGCTAGTGGTTTGAGGCAGGGGCTAAATCAGCCCCAGCATTTT
TRBJ1-5 NA few TRBV21-1 CASSKGVGQPQHF TGTGCCAGCAGCAAAGGGGTAGGGCAGCCCCAGCATTTT
TRBJ1-1 TRBD1 few TRBV11-3 CASSPRDSTEAFF TGTGCCAGCAGCCCCCGGGACAGCACTGAAGCTTTCTTT
TRBJ2-4 NA NA TRBV4-3 CASSQDGTLAKNIQYF TGCGCCAGCAGCCAAGATGGGACCCTAGCCAAAAACATTCAGTACTTC
TRBJ2-3 NA NA TRBV14 CASSLVAHTQYF TGTGCCAGCAGTCTCGTAGCGCATACGCAGTATTTT
TRBJ1-5 NA many TRBV7-2 CASSPQGTLRNQPQHF TGTGCCAGCAGCCCACAGGGTACCCTTCGCAATCAGCCCCAGCATTTT
TRBJ1-5 TRBD1 many TRBV29-1 CSTGQGVDQPQHF TGCAGCACAGGACAGGGGGTGGATCAGCCCCAGCATTTT
TRBJ2-7 TRBD2 many TRBV20-1 CSARRAGGSYEQYF TGCAGTGCCCGCCGGGCTGGCGGGAGTTACGAGCAGTACTTC
TRBJ2-3 TRBD1 NA TRBV5-1 CASKNRGPNTDTQYF TGCGCCAGTAAAAACAGGGGCCCGAACACAGATACGCAGTATTTT
TRBJ1-6 TRBD1 NA TRBV20-1 CSAQYPGQGNSPLHF TGCAGTGCCCAATACCCGGGACAGGGCAATTCACCCCTCCACTTT
TRBJ2-2 NA few TRBV7-6 CASTSDIVAGELFF TGTGCCAGCACCTCGGACATCGTAGCCGGGGAGCTGTTTTTT
TRBJ1-2 NA few TRBV2 CASSDRRLRGGYTF TGTGCCAGCAGTGATCGCCGGCTCCGGGGTGGCTACACCTTC
TRBJ1-6 TRBD1 few TRBV6-5 CASSYGDRTLYNSPLHF TGTGCCAGCAGTTACGGGGACAGGACCCTCTATAATTCACCCCTCCACTTT
TRBJ2-7 TRBD1 NA TRBV6-1 CATGRDRLYEQYF TGTGCCACCGGCAGGGACAGATTGTACGAGCAGTACTTC
TRBJ1-4 NA few TRBV4-3 CASSHGNEKLFF TGCGCCAGCAGCCACGGAAATGAAAAACTGTTTTTT
TRBJ2-1 NA NA TRBV6-2/TRBV6-3 CASQRGYEQFF TGTGCCAGCCAACGGGGCTATGAGCAGTTCTTC
TRBJ1-2 NA many TRBV20-1 CSASGAGYGYTF TGCAGTGCTTCAGGGGCCGGCTATGGCTACACCTTC
TRBJ2-1 TRBD1 many TRBV20-1 CSARDHGTDNNEQFF TGCAGTGCTAGAGATCATGGGACAGACAACAATGAGCAGTTCTTC
TRBJ2-2 TRBD1 few TRBV7-9 CASSFLGQGPTGELFF TGTGCCAGCAGCTTCCTCGGACAGGGTCCTACCGGGGAGCTGTTTTTT
TRBJ2-5 NA few TRBV5-1 CASSLEGGTQETQYF TGCGCCAGCAGCTTGGAAGGGGGGACCCAAGAGACCCAGTACTTC
TRBJ2-7 TRBD2 NA TRBV27 CASSSRLAGVSEQYF TGTGCCAGCAGTTCCCGTCTAGCGGGAGTAAGCGAGCAGTACTTC
TRBJ2-3 NA few TRBV12-3/TRBV12-4 CASSLQGQSTDTQYF TGTGCCAGCAGTTTACAGGGGCAGAGCACAGATACGCAGTATTTT
TRBJ1-1 NA many TRBV20-1 CSAVRDGTGAEAFF TGCAGTGCTGTTAGGGACGGGACGGGGGCTGAAGCTTTCTTT
TRBJ1-2 TRBD1 NA TRBV27 CASTDREAHGYTF TGTGCCAGCACAGACAGGGAGGCTCATGGCTACACCTTC
TRBJ1-5 NA NA TRBV28 CASSYGARPQHF TGTGCCAGCAGTTACGGGGCACGTCCCCAGCATTTT
TRBJ1-1 TRBD1 few TRBV4-2 CASSPGQGRTMNTEAFF TGTGCCAGCAGCCCGGGACAGGGGAGGACTATGAACACTGAAGCTTTCTTT
TRBJ2-5 NA many TRBV6-1 CASSGFRTQETQYF TGTGCCAGCAGTGGTTTCAGGACCCAAGAGACCCAGTACTTC
TRBJ2-5 TRBD2 NA TRBV20-1 CSAPTPSSGGNQETQYF TGCAGTGCTCCGACCCCCTCGAGCGGGGGGAACCAAGAGACCCAGTACTTC
TRBJ2-2 NA many TRBV6-4 CASSREHSTGELFF TGTGCCAGCAGTCGGGAACACTCCACCGGGGAGCTGTTTTTT
TRBJ2-3 TRBD2 NA TRBV11-3 CASSSIGLAGADTQYF TGTGCCAGCAGCTCTATAGGACTAGCGGGAGCAGATACGCAGTATTTT
TRBJ2-1 TRBD2 NA TRBV7-3 CASSLTLLLAGEVGNEQFF TGTGCCAGCAGCTTAACATTACTACTAGCGGGAGAGGTTGGGAATGAGCAGTTCTTC
TRBJ2-2 NA NA TRBV27 CASSPLRRPAGELFF TGTGCCAGCAGCCCCCTGCGTAGGCCGGCCGGGGAGCTGTTTTTT
TRBJ2-7 NA NA TRBV25-1 CASSEFGMQEVPYEQYF TGTGCCAGCAGTGAATTTGGTATGCAGGAGGTCCCCTACGAGCAGTACTTC
TRBJ2-1 NA few TRBV7-6 CASSLLGYNEQFF TGTGCCAGCAGCTTACTCGGGTACAATGAGCAGTTCTTC
TRBJ2-5 NA NA TRBV6-2/TRBV6-3 CAGGGRPGETQYF TGTGCCGGAGGGGGCAGGCCCGGGGAGACCCAGTACTTC
TRBJ1-5 NA NA TRBV23-1 CASSHYHGLIRGMLQPQHF TGCGCCAGCAGTCATTACCACGGCCTCATCAGGGGAATGCTTCAGCCCCAGCATTTT
TRBJ2-7 NA many TRBV7-6 CASSLEGGRQGSYEQYF TGTGCCAGCAGCTTAGAGGGGGGGAGACAGGGGTCCTACGAGCAGTACTTC
TRBJ1-5 NA few TRBV20-1 CSAGSGTPNQPQHF TGCAGTGCTGGAAGCGGAACCCCGAATCAGCCCCAGCATTTT
TRBJ1-1 NA NA TRBV4-2 CASSQGSDWSTEAFF TGTGCCAGCAGCCAAGGATCGGACTGGAGCACTGAAGCTTTCTTT
TRBJ1-6 NA NA TRBV10-3 CAIRTENSPLHF TGTGCCATCCGGACAGAGAATTCACCCCTCCACTTT
TRBJ2-7 TRBD1 many TRBV5-1 CASSLAGTELVEQYF TGCGCCAGCAGCTTGGCTGGGACAGAACTAGTCGAGCAGTACTTC